The sequence of this T cell receptor (beta chain) was determined in a study of blood T cells in healthy people across ages. Findings and limits, study-wide: Expanded clonotype shifts may have been confounded, as the donors had an unknown CMV status. A roughly linear age-dependent decrease characterized TCR beta diversity per million T cells.

Through a sample-barcoded 5' primer and a J-beta primer mix, a second PCR was run for roughly 7 to 11 cycles. Each cDNA was tagged by a template-switch adaptor containing 12 random nucleotides. TCRdb reanalysed the 5' RACE reads using MiXCR and keeps one entry per CDR3 protein. This sample carries about 1.5 million distinct CDR3 sequences, approximately 43% of them seen once, and the ten largest clones take roughly 3.7%. V lost 6 bases to trimming and J lost 0 bases, with 8 bases between them. Germline CDR1 and CDR2: MNHNY and SVGAGI (reference sequence). The CDR3 has 13 amino acids. This clonotype was detected only once. The antigen is unknown.

The chain employs TRBV6-6 and TRBJ2-5; no clear D. This receptor was obtained from a woman aged 18 to 35 in good health. Sequencing was carried out using blood. Written as DNA, the CDR3 is TGTGCCAGCAGAACGCAGAACCAAGAGACCCAGTACTTC. Its protein product is CASRTQNQETQYF.